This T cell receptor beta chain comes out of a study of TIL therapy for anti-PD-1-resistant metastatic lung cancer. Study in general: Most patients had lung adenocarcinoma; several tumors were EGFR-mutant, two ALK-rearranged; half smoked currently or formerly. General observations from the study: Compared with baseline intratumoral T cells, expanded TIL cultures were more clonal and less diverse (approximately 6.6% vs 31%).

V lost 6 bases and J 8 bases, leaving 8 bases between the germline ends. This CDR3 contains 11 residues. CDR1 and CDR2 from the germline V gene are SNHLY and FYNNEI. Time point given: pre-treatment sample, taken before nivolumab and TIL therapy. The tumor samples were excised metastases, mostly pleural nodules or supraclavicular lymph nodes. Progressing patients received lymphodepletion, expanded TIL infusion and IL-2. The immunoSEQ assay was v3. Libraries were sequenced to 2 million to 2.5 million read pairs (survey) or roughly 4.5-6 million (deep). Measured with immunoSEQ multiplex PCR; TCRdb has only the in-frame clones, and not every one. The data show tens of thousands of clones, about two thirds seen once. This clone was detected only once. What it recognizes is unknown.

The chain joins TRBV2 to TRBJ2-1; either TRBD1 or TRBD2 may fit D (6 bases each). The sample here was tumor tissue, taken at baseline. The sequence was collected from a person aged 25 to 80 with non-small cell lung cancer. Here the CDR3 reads CASSRGHEQFF. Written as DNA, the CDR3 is TGTGCCAGCAGCCGGGGGCATGAGCAGTTCTTC.